This TCR beta chain was documented in a study of tumor-infiltrating lymphocytes in primary liver carcinoma. Study at large: Read depth, roughly 3.65 to 8 million productive TCRbeta reads, did not differ significantly between tissues.

On this clonotype itself: Its target is not known.

CDR1 is DFQATT, CDR2 SNEGSKA, per germline (reference sequence). The CDR3 runs to 15 residues. V dropped 3 bases and J dropped 7; count of bases not matched to a gene: 4. TCR beta cDNA was made from 450 to 600 ng total RNA with a constant-region primer. Libraries covering TCR beta were generated through three nested multiplex PCR rounds (using a slightly modified ARM-PCR). The two initial PCR rounds, approximately 10 cycles each, used TRBV1-TRBV30 forward and C-beta reverse primers. Each CDR3 protein gets one entry after TCRdb re-called the multiplex PCR reads with MiXCR. In the table there are roughly 120,000 distinct CDR3 sequences, roughly 69% of which are singletons. Study results and limitations: Just about 7.5-24% of leading clones were found in every one of five regions. Top-250-clone fractions were significantly higher in tumors than in blood (p = 0.039). Tumor region pairs overlapped more than did tumor-adjacent and tumor-blood pairs.

From unsorted bulk tissue weighing roughly 17-31 mg, DNA and RNA were co-extracted. The rearrangement links TRBV20-1 to TRBJ1-6, with TRBD1 identical over 12 bases. Input material: liver tumor tissue from sampling region 1. Subset here: tumor region T1, superior pole. This TCR was sampled from a woman aged 55-70 years with primary liver carcinoma and hepatitis B virus infection. As DNA, the CDR3 is TGCAGTGCTAGCGGGACAGGGGGCCAGAATTCACCCCTCCACTTT. Its protein is CSASGTGGQNSPLHF.